The rows below give T cell receptor beta chains drawn from one sample of a study of metastatic and nonmetastatic thyroid tumors. TCRdb re-processed the PCR reads through MiXCR. The sample comprises approximately 20,000 clones, about 15% of which are singletons, and 15% to 20% rests with the top ten. The sequenced sample was blood. All receptors derive from a male donor with papillary thyroid cancer or a benign thyroid nodule (not recorded which). Some clones in this sample may be carry-over from other donors' samples. Each CDR3 is given with its conserved first and last residue. Each record gives: J gene, V gene, CDR3 protein.

J: TRBJ2-7; V: TRBV5-1; CDR3: CASSILSGQGAEQYF
J: TRBJ2-7; V: TRBV9; CDR3: CASSPRLAGIHEQYF
J: TRBJ2-1; V: TRBV6-2/TRBV6-3; CDR3: CASSYRASSYNEQFF
J: TRBJ2-1; V: TRBV19; CDR3: CASTLTGGPNEQFF
J: TRBJ1-2; V: TRBV6-9; CDR3: CASSSFGQGSTKGYTF
J: TRBJ2-2; V: TRBV7-9; CDR3: CASSLGRWTGARTGELFF
J: TRBJ1-2; V: TRBV9; CDR3: CASSSGGGNYGYTF
J: TRBJ1-1; V: TRBV28; CDR3: CASFPRGSEAFF
J: TRBJ1-2; V: TRBV4-2; CDR3: CASSQAPTQDYGYTF
J: TRBJ2-1; V: TRBV6-5; CDR3: CASSYSGLAEHEQFF
J: TRBJ1-1; V: TRBV20-1; CDR3: CSATTGVGTEAFF
J: TRBJ1-1; V: TRBV12-3/TRBV12-4; CDR3: CASNVPGQGRRNTEAFF
J: TRBJ2-1; V: TRBV20-1; CDR3: CSARVGRAYNEQFF
J: TRBJ2-7; V: TRBV11-2; CDR3: CASSSGGRAIHEQYF
J: TRBJ1-3; V: TRBV4-1; CDR3: CASSQETTGLGNTIYF
J: TRBJ2-2; V: TRBV27; CDR3: CASSLLTTGGTGELFF